This TCR beta chain is drawn from a study of identical twins. MiXCR, applied by TCRdb to the 5' RACE reads, yields one record per CDR3 protein. The table shows some 330,000 distinct CDR3 sequences, with around 9.7% occurring only once. This clonotype was detected many times. V lost 1 base to trimming and J lost 6 bases, with 18 bases between them. There are 17 residues in the CDR3. This receptor was identified in a woman aged 45-65 years in good health. V gene TRBV12-3 or TRBV12-4 combines with J gene TRBJ2-2; D is ambiguous. The sample comprised naive T cells sorted from blood. CDR3 sequence (DNA): TGTGCCAGCAGTTTAGGCTTAGGCTCCTCTGGGGCCGGGGAGCTGTTTTTT. This sequence encodes CASSLGLGSSGAGELFF.